This T cell receptor beta chain was recovered during a study of shared clonotypes between healthy human individuals. Across several immunoSEQ plates, the genomic DNA of each subset was split evenly. TCRdb keeps only in-frame clones here, not all; method: immunoSEQ multiplex PCR. The top ten hold around 1.5% of the sample, which has under 1,100,000 clones, roughly 75% seen once. As for this clone: The same CDR3 can be traced to other DNA sequences in this sample.

V was cut by 0 bases and J by 0 bases, with 7 bases left in between. The CDR3 covers 15 residues. Per germline, CDR1 SGHRS and CDR2 YFSETQ. The sequencing sample was made of memory CD4+ T cells sorted from blood. The subset was: CD45RA-negative fraction. The chain combines TRBV5-1 with TRBJ1-3; D unresolved. The sequence was collected from a man aged 18 to 29 in good health. The CDR3 loop is CASSLAGNSGNTIYF. In DNA, the CDR3 is TGCGCCAGCAGCTTGGCCGGGAACTCTGGAAACACCATATATTTT.